This paragraph covers one T cell receptor beta chain sequence. This sample stems from a study of T cell changes during pregnancy in multiple sclerosis. V lost 1 base and J lost 3; bases outside the gene matches: 9. CDR1 SGHTA and CDR2 FQGNSA come from the germline V gene. CDR3 length equals 17 residues. TCRdb's copy holds only in-frame clones and misses some; the assay was immunoSEQ multiplex PCR. The profile shows almost 55,000 clones, around nine tenths of them singletons. The chain joins TRBV7-2 to TRBJ2-7, with 10 positions matching TRBD2. The TCR sequence derives from a female donor with multiple sclerosis, enrolled in a pregnancy study. The sequencing used CD8+ T cells from peripheral blood mononuclear cells, collected before pregnancy. CDR3 bases: TGTGCCAGCAGCTTAGGGGGGGCTAGCGGGAGTTTCTACGAGCAGTACTTC. This encodes CASSLGGASGSFYEQYF.